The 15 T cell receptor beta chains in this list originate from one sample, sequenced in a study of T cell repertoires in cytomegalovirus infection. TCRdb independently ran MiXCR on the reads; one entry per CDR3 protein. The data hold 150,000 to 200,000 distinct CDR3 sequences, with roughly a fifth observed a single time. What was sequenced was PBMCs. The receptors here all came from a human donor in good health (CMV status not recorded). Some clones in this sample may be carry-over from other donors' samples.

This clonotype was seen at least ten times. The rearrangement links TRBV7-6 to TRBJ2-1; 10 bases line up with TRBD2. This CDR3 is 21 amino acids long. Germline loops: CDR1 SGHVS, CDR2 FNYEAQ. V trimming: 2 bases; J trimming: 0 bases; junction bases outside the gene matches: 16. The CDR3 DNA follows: TGTGCCAGCAGCTTATTATCTCTGGCTAGCGGGAGACCGAGCTCCTACAATGAGCAGTTCTTC. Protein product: CASSLLSLASGRPSSYNEQFF.

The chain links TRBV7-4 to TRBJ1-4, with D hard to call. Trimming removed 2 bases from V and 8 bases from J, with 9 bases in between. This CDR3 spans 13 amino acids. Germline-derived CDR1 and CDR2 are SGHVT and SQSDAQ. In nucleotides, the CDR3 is TGTGCCAGCAGCTTACACAGTGGGGAAAAACTGTTTTTT. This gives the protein CASSLHSGEKLFF.

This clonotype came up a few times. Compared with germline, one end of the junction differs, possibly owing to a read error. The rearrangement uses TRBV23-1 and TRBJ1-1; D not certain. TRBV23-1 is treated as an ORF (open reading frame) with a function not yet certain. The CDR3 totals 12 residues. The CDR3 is CASGHMNTEAFF. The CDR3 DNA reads TGCGCCAGCGGTCATATGAACACTGAAGCTTTCTTT.

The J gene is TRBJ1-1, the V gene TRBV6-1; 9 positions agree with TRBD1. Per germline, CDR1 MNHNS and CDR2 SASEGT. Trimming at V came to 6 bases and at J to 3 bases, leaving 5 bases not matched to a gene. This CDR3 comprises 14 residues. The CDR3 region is CASRTGGRYTEAFF. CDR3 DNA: TGTGCCAGCAGGACAGGGGGTCGGTACACTGAAGCTTTCTTT.

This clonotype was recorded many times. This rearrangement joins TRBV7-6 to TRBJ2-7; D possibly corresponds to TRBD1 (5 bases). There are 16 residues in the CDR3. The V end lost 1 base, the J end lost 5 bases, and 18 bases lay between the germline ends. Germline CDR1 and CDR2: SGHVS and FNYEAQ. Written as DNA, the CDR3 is TGTGCCAGCAGCTTAGATGGGGCCGGCGCTGGGGACGAGCAGTACTTC. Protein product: CASSLDGAGAGDEQYF.

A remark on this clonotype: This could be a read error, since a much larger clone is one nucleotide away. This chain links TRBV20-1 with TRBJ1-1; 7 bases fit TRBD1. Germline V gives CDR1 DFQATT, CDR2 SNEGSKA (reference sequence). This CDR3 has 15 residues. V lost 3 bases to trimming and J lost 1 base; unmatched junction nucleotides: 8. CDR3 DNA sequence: TGCAGTGCTAGGGGACAGCTTCAAGCGAACACTGAAGCTTTCTTT. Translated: CSARGQLQANTEAFF.

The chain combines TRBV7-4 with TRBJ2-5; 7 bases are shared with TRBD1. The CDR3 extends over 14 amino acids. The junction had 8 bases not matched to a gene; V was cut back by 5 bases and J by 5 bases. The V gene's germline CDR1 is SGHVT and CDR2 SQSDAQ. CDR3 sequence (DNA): TGTGCCAGCAGCGAGACAGGGCTATGGGAGACCCAGTACTTC. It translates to CASSETGLWETQYF.

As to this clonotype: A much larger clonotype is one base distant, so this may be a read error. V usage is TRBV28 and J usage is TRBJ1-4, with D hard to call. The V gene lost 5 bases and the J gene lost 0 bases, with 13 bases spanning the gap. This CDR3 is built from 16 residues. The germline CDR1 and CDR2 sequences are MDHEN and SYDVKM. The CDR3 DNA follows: TGTGCCAGCAGTCTTGGATACCTTGCAACTAATGAAAAACTGTTTTTT. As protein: CASSLGYLATNEKLFF. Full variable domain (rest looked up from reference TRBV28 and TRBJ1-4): DVKVTQSSRYLVKRTGEKVFLECVQDMDHENMFWYRQDPGLGLRLIYFSYDVKMKEKGDIPEGYSVSREKKERFSLILESASTNQTSMYLCASSLGYLATNEKLFFGSGTQLSVL.

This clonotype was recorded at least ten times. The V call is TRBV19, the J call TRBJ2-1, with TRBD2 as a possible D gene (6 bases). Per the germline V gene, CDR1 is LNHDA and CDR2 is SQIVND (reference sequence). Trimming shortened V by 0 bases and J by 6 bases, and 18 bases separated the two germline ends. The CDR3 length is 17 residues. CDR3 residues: CASSIDPGGVPTNEQFF. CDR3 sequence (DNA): TGTGCCAGTAGTATAGACCCCGGAGGGGTCCCAACCAATGAGCAGTTCTTC.

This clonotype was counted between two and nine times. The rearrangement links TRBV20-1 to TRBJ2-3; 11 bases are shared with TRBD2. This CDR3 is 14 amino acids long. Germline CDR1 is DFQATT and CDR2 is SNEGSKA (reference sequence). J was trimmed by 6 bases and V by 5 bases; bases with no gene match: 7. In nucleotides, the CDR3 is TGCAGTGCTCTAGCGGGGGGAGGCAAGGATACGCAGTATTTT. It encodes CSALAGGGKDTQYF.

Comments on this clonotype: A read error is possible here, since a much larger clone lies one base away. The CDR3 DNA is TGTGCCAGCAGCGTCTCAGGGGTCGGGCAGGCCCAGTACTTC. Protein sequence: CASSVSGVGQAQYF. The chain uses TRBV7-3 and TRBJ2-5; TRBD1 might be the D (6 bases). This CDR3 is 14 amino acids long. CDR1 SGHTA and CDR2 FQGTGA come from the germline V gene. V was trimmed by 5 bases and J by 9 bases, leaving 19 bases between them.

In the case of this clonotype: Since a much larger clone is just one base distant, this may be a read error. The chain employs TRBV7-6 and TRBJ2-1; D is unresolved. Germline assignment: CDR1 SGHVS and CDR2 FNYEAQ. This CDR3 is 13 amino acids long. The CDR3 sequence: CASSPTRYNEPFF. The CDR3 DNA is TGTGCTAGCAGCCCGACGAGGTACAATGAGCCGTTCTTC.

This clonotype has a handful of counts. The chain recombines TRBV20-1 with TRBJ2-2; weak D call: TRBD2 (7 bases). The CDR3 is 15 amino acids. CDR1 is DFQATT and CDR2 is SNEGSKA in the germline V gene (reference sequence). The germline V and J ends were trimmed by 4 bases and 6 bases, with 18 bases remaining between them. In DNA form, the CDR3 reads TGCAGTGCTAAGGGGGGGGAAGGGCGGGCCGGGGAGCTGTTTTTT. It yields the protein CSAKGGEGRAGELFF.

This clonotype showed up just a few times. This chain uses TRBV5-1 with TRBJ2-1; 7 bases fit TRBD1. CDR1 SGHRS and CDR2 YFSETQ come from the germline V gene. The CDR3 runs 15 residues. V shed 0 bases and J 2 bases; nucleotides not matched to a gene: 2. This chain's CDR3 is CASSLGQGTYNEQFF. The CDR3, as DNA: TGCGCCAGCAGCTTGGGACAGGGAACCTACAATGAGCAGTTCTTC.

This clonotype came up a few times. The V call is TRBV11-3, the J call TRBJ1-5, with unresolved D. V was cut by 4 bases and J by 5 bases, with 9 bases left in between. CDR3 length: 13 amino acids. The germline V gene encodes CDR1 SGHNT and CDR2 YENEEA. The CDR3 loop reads CASSSSLDQPQHF. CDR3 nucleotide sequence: TGTGCCAGCAGCTCCAGCTTAGATCAGCCCCAGCATTTT.